Below, one T cell receptor (beta chain) is given with its context. Its antigen is unknown. Base qualities are not recorded, but no much larger clone differs from it by a single base. The source of the sample is a study of CD4 T cells in relation to SARS-CoV-2 and coronaviruses (dated by TCRdb to 2020 to 2022). With respect to the entire study: In the ViraFEST assay, PBMCs were cultured with antigen for under 12 days, after which TCR beta CDR3s were sequenced to identify antigen-specific clonal expansions. The Adaptive Biotechnologies TCR-sequencing kit was used for samples from a few pre-COVID donors and for the naive versus memory experiments, whereas the other data were Illumina-based. A different TCR-beta assay, based on Illumina, was used to sequence expansion assays from other donors in the study. An HIV-1 Nef peptide pool or a culture without peptide was used as the negative reference condition. At the level of individual TCR clonotypes, the study evaluated whether memory CD4+ T cells crossreact between the spike proteins of SARS-CoV-2 and those of common cold coronaviruses. Shared crossreactive spike epitopes were mapped to their HLA restriction using patient-derived lymphoblastoid cell lines. Findings and caveats that apply to the study as a whole: Because no donor provided both pre-pandemic and post-infection samples, tracing the source of pre-existing responses was limited. Small numbers of patients and of tested TCRs limited the study. Compared with monoreactive clones, crossreactive clones had significantly weaker SARS-CoV-2-driven expansion, a result consistent with antigenic imprinting. Since the crossreactivity analysis centred on spike protein, crossreactivity against other viral proteins was not assessed. About 60% of donors had memory CD4+ clonotypes that crossrecognized SARS-CoV-2 and at least one common cold coronavirus spike.

Here V drops 4 bases and J drops 6 bases, and the junction holds 5 bases not matched to any gene. The CDR3 contains 14 residues, cysteine and phenylalanine counted. This entry keeps only the CDR3 DNA: 42 bases, framed from base 1. CDR1 and CDR2 are drawn from the germline V gene (reference sequence): LGHDT, YNNKEL. The protocol used for the library was the immunoSEQ multiplex PCR assay. The source study handled its data this way. During preprocessing, nonproductive sequences were removed, along with CDR3s that did not begin with C, did not end with F or W, or were shorter than 7 amino acids. Antigen-specific clonotypes were called with the MANAFEST web app, based on expansion relative to reference and other culture wells. A clone counted as positive if significantly expanded in 2 of 3 replicate wells versus the reference culture at FDR below 0.05. A further requirement for positive clones was significant expansion compared with all other tandem wells, along with an odds ratio above 5. CDR3 homology was quantified as pairwise Levenshtein distance, calculated with the stringdist R package after three terminal residues were trimmed from each end. In TCRdb, the immuneACCESS table is reduced to in-frame sequences with V and J assigned. These tables do not hold every clone; where another copy was compared, an unresolved V gene accounts for under half, and the others remain unexplained. The DNA gave D and trimming, while V, J and clone size come from that table. This sample has approximately 20,000 clones in its table, and roughly 62% of those were observed once. 9.5% to 12% of the sample belongs to the ten largest clones.

CD4+ T cells from unexposed donors were collected before the COVID-19 pandemic (2011-2018). After approximately 11 days of culture, CD4+ T cells were isolated with the EasySep CD4+ T cell isolation kit. As far as cell numbers permitted, CD4+ T cells from unexposed donors were tested for reactivity against SARS-CoV-2 S and N as well as four spike pools from common cold coronaviruses. About 1.9 million PBMCs per well were cultured in IMDM with about 4.9% human AB serum and 8.5 to 10 IU/ml IL-2. Half of the culture medium was replaced with fresh IL-2-containing medium on days 3 and 7. Each peptide culture condition was generally run in triplicate replicate wells. The leukapheresis product used for the unexposed donors was purchased from a commercial source. PBMCs were isolated from leukapheresis product or whole blood by Ficoll-Paque PLUS gradient centrifugation. The PBMCs went either fresh into the expansion assay or into cryopreservation at -140 degrees C. The QIAamp Micro DNA Kit was used to extract genomic DNA from the CD4+ T cells.

The receptor comes from a human donor in good health. The material sequenced was CD4+ T cells from PBMCs, cultured in vitro. The rearrangement joined TRBV3-1 (or the pseudogene TRBV3-2) to TRBJ2-7; 11 bases in between match TRBD1. For the CDR3, the sequence is CASSRRDRGGEQYF. The nucleotides are TGTGCCAGCAGCCGCCGGGACAGGGGGGGCGAGCAGTACTTC.